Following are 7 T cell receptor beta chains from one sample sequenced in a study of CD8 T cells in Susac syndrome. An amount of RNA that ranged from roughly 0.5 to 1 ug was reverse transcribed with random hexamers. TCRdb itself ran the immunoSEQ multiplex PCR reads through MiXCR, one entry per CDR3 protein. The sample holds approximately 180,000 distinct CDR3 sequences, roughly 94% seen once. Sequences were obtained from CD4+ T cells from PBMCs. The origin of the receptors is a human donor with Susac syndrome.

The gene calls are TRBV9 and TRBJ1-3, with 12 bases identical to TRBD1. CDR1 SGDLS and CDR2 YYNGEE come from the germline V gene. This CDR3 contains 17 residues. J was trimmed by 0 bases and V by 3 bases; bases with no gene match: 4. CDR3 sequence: CASSEGQGALSGNTIYF. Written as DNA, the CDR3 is TGTGCCAGCAGCGAGGGACAGGGGGCCCTCTCTGGAAACACCATATATTTT.

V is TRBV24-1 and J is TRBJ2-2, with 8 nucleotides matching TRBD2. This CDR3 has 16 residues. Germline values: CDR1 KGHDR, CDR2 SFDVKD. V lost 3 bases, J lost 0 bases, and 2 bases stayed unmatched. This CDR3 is CATSDATSANTGELFF. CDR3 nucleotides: TGTGCCACCAGTGATGCGACTAGCGCGAACACCGGGGAGCTGTTTTTT.

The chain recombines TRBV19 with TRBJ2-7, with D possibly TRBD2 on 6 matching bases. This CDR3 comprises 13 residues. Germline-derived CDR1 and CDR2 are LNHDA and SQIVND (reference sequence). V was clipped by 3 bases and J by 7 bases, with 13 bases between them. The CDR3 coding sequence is TGTGCCAGTAGTATCTACATCGCGGGGGAGCAGTACTTC. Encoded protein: CASSIYIAGEQYF.

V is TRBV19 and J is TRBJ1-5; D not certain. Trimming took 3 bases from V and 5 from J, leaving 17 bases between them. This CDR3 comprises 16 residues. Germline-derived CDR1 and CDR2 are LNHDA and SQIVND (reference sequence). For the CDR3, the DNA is TGTGCCAGTAGTATGAACAGCCTCCGAGGTGATCAGCCCCAGCATTTT. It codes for CASSMNSLRGDQPQHF.

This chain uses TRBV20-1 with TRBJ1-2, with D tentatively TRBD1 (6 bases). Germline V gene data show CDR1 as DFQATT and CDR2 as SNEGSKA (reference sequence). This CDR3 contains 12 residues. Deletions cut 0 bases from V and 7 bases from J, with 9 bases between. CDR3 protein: CSARDEGVGYTF. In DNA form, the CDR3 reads TGCAGTGCTAGAGATGAGGGGGTTGGCTACACCTTC.

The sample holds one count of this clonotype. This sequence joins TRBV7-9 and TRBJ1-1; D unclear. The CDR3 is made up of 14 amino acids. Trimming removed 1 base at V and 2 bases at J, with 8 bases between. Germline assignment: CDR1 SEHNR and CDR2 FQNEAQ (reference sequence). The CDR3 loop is CASSLVGSNTEAFF. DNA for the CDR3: TGTGCCAGCAGCTTAGTAGGCAGCAACACTGAAGCTTTCTTT.

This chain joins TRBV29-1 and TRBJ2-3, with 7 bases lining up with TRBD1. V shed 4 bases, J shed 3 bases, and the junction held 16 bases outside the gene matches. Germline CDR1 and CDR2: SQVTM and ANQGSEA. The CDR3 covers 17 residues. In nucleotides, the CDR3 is TGCAGCGTTGGGGGAGCTAGACAGGGAAGGGGAACAGATACGCAGTATTTT. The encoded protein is CSVGGARQGRGTDTQYF.